A selection of T cell receptor beta chains follows, all from one sample in a study of blood T cell repertoires in COVID-19. Only in-frame clones appear in the TCRdb table, and some are missing; sequencing was by immunoSEQ multiplex PCR. Among about 120,000 clones, around 80% were seen once, and the ten largest hold 7% to 9.5%. Sequencing was done on a sample of peripheral blood. The source of these receptors is an older man with active or convalescent COVID-19. Both conserved end residues are part of each CDR3. D genes are given only for firm matches. Rows may omit the clone size; those that give it use once, few, many or a size class.

v_call: TRBV4-1; d_call: -; clone_size: -; j_call: TRBJ1-2; cdr3_aa: CASSQDGGIYGYTF; cdr3_nt: TGCGCCAGCAGCCAAGACGGCGGAATCTATGGCTACACCTTC
v_call: TRBV2; d_call: TRBD1; clone_size: -; j_call: TRBJ1-2; cdr3_aa: CASTRLSSGTGDYGYTF; cdr3_nt: TGTGCCAGCACCCGACTCTCCTCCGGGACAGGGGACTATGGCTACACCTTC
v_call: TRBV5-1; d_call: TRBD2; clone_size: -; j_call: TRBJ2-2; cdr3_aa: CASSLILAGGNTGELFF; cdr3_nt: TGCGCCAGCAGCTTGATTTTAGCGGGAGGAAACACCGGGGAGCTGTTTTTT
v_call: TRBV5-1; d_call: TRBD1; clone_size: -; j_call: TRBJ1-2; cdr3_aa: CASRADRVLSNYGYTF; cdr3_nt: TGCGCCAGCCGCGCGGACAGGGTTCTTTCTAACTATGGCTACACCTTC
v_call: TRBV5-1; d_call: TRBD1; clone_size: once; j_call: TRBJ1-2; cdr3_aa: CASSLSDRAYTF; cdr3_nt: TGCGCCAGCAGCTTGAGTGACAGGGCCTACACCTTC
v_call: TRBV7-2; d_call: -; clone_size: -; j_call: TRBJ1-4; cdr3_aa: CASSFQLNEKLFF; cdr3_nt: TGTGCCAGCAGCTTCCAGTTGAATGAAAAACTGTTTTTT
v_call: TRBV6-6; d_call: TRBD2; clone_size: once; j_call: TRBJ2-1; cdr3_aa: CATSRTSGGDNEQFF; cdr3_nt: TGTGCCACCAGCCGGACTAGCGGGGGTGACAATGAGCAGTTCTTC
v_call: TRBV7-2; d_call: -; clone_size: -; j_call: TRBJ1-2; cdr3_aa: CASSSWASVYTF; cdr3_nt: TGTGCCAGCAGCTCCTGGGCCTCCGTGTACACCTTC
v_call: TRBV4-3; d_call: -; clone_size: -; j_call: TRBJ2-5; cdr3_aa: CASSQGQFAETQYF; cdr3_nt: TGCGCCAGCAGCCAAGGACAATTCGCGGAGACCCAGTACTTC
v_call: TRBV9; d_call: TRBD1; clone_size: few; j_call: TRBJ2-1; cdr3_aa: CASSVVGSGQGWNEQFF; cdr3_nt: TGTGCCAGCAGCGTAGTTGGTTCCGGACAGGGGTGGAATGAGCAGTTCTTC
v_call: TRBV6-6; d_call: -; clone_size: once; j_call: TRBJ1-3; cdr3_aa: CASSYGAVGNTIYF; cdr3_nt: TGTGCCAGCAGTTACGGGGCGGTGGGAAACACCATATATTTT
v_call: TRBV3-1/TRBV3-2; d_call: TRBD1; clone_size: once; j_call: TRBJ1-1; cdr3_aa: CASSPIHRGNTEAFF; cdr3_nt: TGTGCCAGCAGTCCGATCCACAGGGGGAACACTGAAGCTTTCTTT
v_call: TRBV29-1; d_call: TRBD1; clone_size: large; j_call: TRBJ2-3; cdr3_aa: CSRLGQGEADTQYF; cdr3_nt: TGCAGCCGATTGGGACAGGGGGAGGCAGATACGCAGTATTTT
v_call: TRBV5-1; d_call: -; clone_size: once; j_call: TRBJ2-1; cdr3_aa: CASSAGGRDEQFF; cdr3_nt: TGCGCCAGCAGCGCCGGGGGGCGGGATGAGCAGTTCTTC
v_call: TRBV6-2/TRBV6-3; d_call: TRBD1; clone_size: -; j_call: TRBJ1-5; cdr3_aa: CASSQGGNQPQHF; cdr3_nt: TGTGCCAGCAGCCAGGGGGGGAATCAGCCCCAGCATTTT
v_call: TRBV6-4; d_call: TRBD1; clone_size: once; j_call: TRBJ2-5; cdr3_aa: CASSDSGTGIDRQETQYF; cdr3_nt: TGTGCCAGCAGTGACTCTGGGACAGGGATAGATCGGCAAGAGACCCAGTACTTC
v_call: TRBV2; d_call: -; clone_size: few; j_call: TRBJ1-2; cdr3_aa: CASKALRDGGIGYTF; cdr3_nt: TGTGCCAGCAAAGCCCTGAGAGATGGGGGGATTGGCTACACCTTC
v_call: TRBV5-1; d_call: TRBD2; clone_size: once; j_call: TRBJ2-1; cdr3_aa: CASSPTTPSGKGNEQFF; cdr3_nt: TGCGCCAGCAGCCCCACTACCCCTAGCGGGAAGGGCAATGAGCAGTTCTTC
v_call: TRBV10-3; d_call: TRBD1; clone_size: -; j_call: TRBJ2-5; cdr3_aa: CAISDGTGGFETQYF; cdr3_nt: TGTGCCATCAGTGATGGGACAGGGGGGTTTGAGACCCAGTACTTC
v_call: TRBV7-2; d_call: TRBD1; clone_size: -; j_call: TRBJ1-4; cdr3_aa: CASRSTGGEGEKLFF; cdr3_nt: TGTGCCAGCAGATCTACAGGGGGCGAGGGTGAAAAACTGTTTTTT
v_call: TRBV6-5; d_call: -; clone_size: few; j_call: TRBJ1-1; cdr3_aa: CASSYVREYTEAFF; cdr3_nt: TGTGCCAGCAGTTACGTCAGGGAATACACTGAAGCTTTCTTT
v_call: TRBV19; d_call: TRBD2; clone_size: -; j_call: TRBJ2-7; cdr3_aa: CASSKTSGGPSYEQYF; cdr3_nt: TGTGCCAGTAGTAAGACTAGCGGGGGTCCCTCCTACGAGCAGTACTTC